This T cell receptor (beta chain) emerged from a study of identical twins (dated by TCRdb to 2016 to 2018). Turning to the overall study: TCR alpha and beta repertoires from monozygotic twins, unrelated adults of various ages and cord blood were deep-sequenced to test whether fetal clonotypes persist. To rule out contamination, replicate twin experiments were performed at different times with different library preparation protocols. General study outcomes and caveats: In monozygotic twins, out-of-frame TCR alpha sharing was systematically underestimated by recombination models, although the models agreed with sharing between unrelated individuals. Excess twin sharing in beta out-of-frame sequences was weaker because fewer shared sequences lowered the signal-to-noise ratio. Fewer insertions were carried by abundant cord blood beta clonotypes; a weaker similar trend was observed in young adult naive repertoires, while no such trend was observed in memory repertoires. Compared with coincidental sharing between unrelated individuals, out-of-frame TCR alpha sequences shared between twins had an excess of sequences with low generation probability. Invariant T cells such as MAIT and iNKT could partly confound zero-insertion analyses, though diverse VJ usage argued against this for most clonotypes. Conclusions relied on cross-sectional statistical analysis, since the same donors could not be followed over many years.

The method behind the library was 5' RACE. The sample was run on an Illumina HiSeq 2000. A universal primer binding site was added through template switching, and the final cDNA carried a unique molecular identifier so that TCR cDNA molecules could be counted accurately. First-strand cDNA for TCR alpha and beta chains was synthesized from specific primers in the conserved constant-segment region. Each cDNA library was double barcoded, with a SMART-Mk sample barcode plus Illumina barcodes, to control for contamination. TruSeq adapter sequences, together with Illumina sample barcodes, were added in two successive PCR steps. The Illumina HiSeq platform was used with custom primers to sequence TCR alpha and beta cDNA libraries. For the original study's pipeline: MiGEC was used to process raw reads and extract unique molecular identifiers, and MiXCR was used to find CDR3 positions. Recombination models were inferred per individual with the repgenHMM and IGoR tools using an EM algorithm. The analysis of shared clonotypes was done with the tcR package in R, with sharing normalized by the product of cloneset sizes. To study raw recombination without the effects of thymic and clonal selection, out-of-frame nonproductive sequences were analyzed. In-frame beta chains were kept once TCRdb had trimmed the public reads at Q25 with fastp and called clones with MiXCR. Identical CDR3 proteins give one entry, which carries the most common genes and DNA. TCRdb, not the authors, supplied the V and J calls. The sample has 600,000 to 800,000 distinct CDR3 sequences on record, 21% of them singletons. Of the sample, roughly 4.3% is held by the ten largest clones.

The trim is 5 bases for V and 8 bases for J, with a gap of 9 bases between the germline ends. The CDR3 sequence holds 12 residues, the cysteine and phenylalanine included. CDR3 DNA is the only sequence kept; it has 36 bases, read in frame from the first base. Looking up the germline V gene (reference sequence) yields CDR1 SEHNR and CDR2 FQNEAQ. In regard to this clonotype: Its antigen remains unidentified. No base-level quality is on record; no much larger clone is a single base apart.

Only healthy Caucasian donors were included. The twin cohort consisted of three pairs of female monozygotic twins, all aged roughly 18 to 30 years. Peripheral blood mononuclear cells were the source from which RNA for the TCR libraries was isolated. The data were also submitted as part of a second study, on T cells expressing NK-cell markers. As the second publication notes: TCR beta-chain repertoires were profiled in sorted CD3+CD56+NKG2C+, CD3+CD56+NKG2C- and CD3+CD56-NKG2C+ T-cell subsets from several donors. Among the eight sequenced donors, only one was HCMV-seronegative, while the other seven were HCMV-seropositive. To restrict sorting to alphabetaTCR-expressing T cells, an anti-gammadeltaTCR antibody was added in several experiments. In over 5 donors, the dominant CD3+CD56+NKG2C+ clonotypes were among the top 10 CD8+ clonotypes and accounted for roughly 1.0-8% of CD8+ T cells. Those dominant clonotypes were again the most abundant among CD3+CD56-NKG2C+ cells in several donors, at about 25-60.1%. Whether the expanded NKG2C-expressing T cell clones were specific for HCMV antigens remained unclear. The eight sequenced donors were randomly selected healthy volunteers, three men and five women. To determine HCMV serostatus, a commercial ELISA kit was used to detect HCMV-specific IgG in serum. For roughly 6 donors, bulk peripheral blood T-cell repertoires were additionally sequenced from unsorted PBMC. MIGEC was used to demultiplex reads and group the reads by UMI, and MiTCR was used to assemble and quantify clonotypes. To remove erroneous sequences, TCR cDNA sequences were retained only when supported by two or more reads. Downstream repertoire analysis used the tcR package, and clonotypes were matched across fractions by CDR3 nucleotide sequence plus V segment. VDJmatch was used to annotate antigen specificity against VDJdb, with one amino acid substitution in CDR3 allowed.

The sequence was collected from a woman aged 18-29 years in good health. Sequencing used PBMCs. The rearrangement joined TRBV7-9 to TRBJ1-4, with the D gene too uncertain to name. The CDR3 reads as follows: CASSPPAEKLFF. The DNA reads TGTGCCAGCAGCCCACCAGCGGAAAAACTGTTTTTT.